This T cell receptor (beta chain) was recovered during a study of blood T cell repertoires in COVID-19. Study-level background: Nucleic acid was either cDNA or gDNA, and it came from T cells, B-cell-depleted T cells, or PBMCs.

V was clipped by 6 bases and J by 4 bases; unmatched bases: 7. This CDR3 has 14 residues. Germline CDR1 is SNHLY and CDR2 is FYNNEI. Sequencing used immunoSEQ multiplex PCR; TCRdb keeps in-frame clones, though not all of them. The data show around 130,000 clones, with over 75% seen just once and about 11% held by the top ten. The TCR sequence derives from a man aged 60-69 years with active or convalescent COVID-19. The sample taken for sequencing was peripheral blood. This chain joins TRBV2 and TRBJ1-2; 8 nucleotides line up with TRBD1. This CDR3 reads CASSRTGQSYGYTF. The CDR3 nucleotides are TGTGCCAGCAGCCGGACAGGGCAAAGCTATGGCTACACCTTC.